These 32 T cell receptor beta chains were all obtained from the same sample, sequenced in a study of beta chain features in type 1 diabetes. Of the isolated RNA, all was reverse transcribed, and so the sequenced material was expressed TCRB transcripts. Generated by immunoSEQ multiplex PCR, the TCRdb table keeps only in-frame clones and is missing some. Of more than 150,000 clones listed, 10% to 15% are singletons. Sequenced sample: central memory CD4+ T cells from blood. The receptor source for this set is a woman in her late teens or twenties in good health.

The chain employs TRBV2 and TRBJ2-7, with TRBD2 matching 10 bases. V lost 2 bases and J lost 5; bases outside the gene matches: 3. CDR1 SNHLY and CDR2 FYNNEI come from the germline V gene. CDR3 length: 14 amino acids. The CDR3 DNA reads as TGTGCCAGCAGTGAACTAGCGGGAGCTAACGAGCAGTACTTC. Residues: CASSELAGANEQYF. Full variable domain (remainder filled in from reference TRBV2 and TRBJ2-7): EPEVTQTPSHQVTQMGQEVILRCVPISNHLYFYWYRQILGQKVEFLVSFYNNEISEKSEIFDDQFSVERPDGSNFTLKIRSTKLEDSAMYFCASSELAGANEQYFGPGTRLTVT.

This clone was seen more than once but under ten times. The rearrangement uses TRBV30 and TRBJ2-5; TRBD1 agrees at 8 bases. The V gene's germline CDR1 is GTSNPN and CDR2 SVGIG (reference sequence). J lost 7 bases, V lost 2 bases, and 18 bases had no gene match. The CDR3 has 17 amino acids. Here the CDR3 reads CAWSLPGRGRISRTQYF. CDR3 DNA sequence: TGTGCCTGGAGTCTCCCGGGCAGGGGGCGTATTTCGCGGACCCAGTACTTC.

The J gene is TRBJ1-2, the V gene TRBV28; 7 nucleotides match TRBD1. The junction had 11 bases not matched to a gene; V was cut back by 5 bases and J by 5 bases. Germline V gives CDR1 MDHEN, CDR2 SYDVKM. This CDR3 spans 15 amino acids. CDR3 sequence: CASSPGDRDGYGYTF. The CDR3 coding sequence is TGTGCCAGCAGTCCCGGGGACAGAGACGGGTATGGCTACACCTTC.

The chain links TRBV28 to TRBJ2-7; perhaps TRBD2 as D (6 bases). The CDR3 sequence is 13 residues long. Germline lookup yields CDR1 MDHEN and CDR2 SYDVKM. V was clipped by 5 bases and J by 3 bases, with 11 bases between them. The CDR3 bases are TGTGCCAGCAGTGCCGGGACTCACTACGAGCAGTACTTC. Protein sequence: CASSAGTHYEQYF.

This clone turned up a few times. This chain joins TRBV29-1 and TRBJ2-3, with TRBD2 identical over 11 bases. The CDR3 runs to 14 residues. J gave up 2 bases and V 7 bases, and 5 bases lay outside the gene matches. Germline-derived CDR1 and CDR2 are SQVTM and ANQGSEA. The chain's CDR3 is CSAGTSGYTDTQYF. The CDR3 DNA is TGCAGCGCCGGGACTAGCGGCTACACAGATACGCAGTATTTT.

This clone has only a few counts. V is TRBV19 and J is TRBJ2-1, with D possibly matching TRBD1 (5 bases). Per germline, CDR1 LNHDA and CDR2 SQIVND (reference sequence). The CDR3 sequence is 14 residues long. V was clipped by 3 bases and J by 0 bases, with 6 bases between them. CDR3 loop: CASSMGRSYNEQFF. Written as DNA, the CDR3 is TGTGCCAGTAGTATGGGGCGCTCCTACAATGAGCAGTTCTTC.

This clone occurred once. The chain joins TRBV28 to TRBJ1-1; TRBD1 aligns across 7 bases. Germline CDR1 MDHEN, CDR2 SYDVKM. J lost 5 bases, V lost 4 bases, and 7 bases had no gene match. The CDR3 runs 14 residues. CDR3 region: CASSSTGSRTEAFF. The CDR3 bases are TGTGCCAGCAGTTCGACAGGGTCTAGGACTGAAGCTTTCTTT.

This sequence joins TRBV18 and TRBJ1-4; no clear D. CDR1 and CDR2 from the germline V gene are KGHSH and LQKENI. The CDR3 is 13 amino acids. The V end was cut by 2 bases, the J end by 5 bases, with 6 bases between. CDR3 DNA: TGTGCCAGCTCACCAAACACAAATGAAAAACTGTTTTTT. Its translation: CASSPNTNEKLFF.

The CDR3 nucleotides read TGCGCCAGCAGGAGGGATGGACGGACCACAGATACGCAGTATTTT. This translates into CASRRDGRTTDTQYF. The V and J genes are TRBV5-1 and TRBJ2-3; possibly TRBD2 for D (5 bases). This CDR3 spans 15 amino acids. CDR1 is SGHRS and CDR2 is YFSETQ in the germline V gene. Trimming pared 5 bases from V and 2 bases from J, leaving 15 bases between.

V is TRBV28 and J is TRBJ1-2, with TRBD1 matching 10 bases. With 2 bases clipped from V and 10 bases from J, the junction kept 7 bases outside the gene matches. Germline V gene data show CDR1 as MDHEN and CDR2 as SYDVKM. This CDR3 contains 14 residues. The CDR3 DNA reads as TGTGCCAGCAGTTTAGGGGGACAGGGGTATCTCTACACCTTC. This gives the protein CASSLGGQGYLYTF.

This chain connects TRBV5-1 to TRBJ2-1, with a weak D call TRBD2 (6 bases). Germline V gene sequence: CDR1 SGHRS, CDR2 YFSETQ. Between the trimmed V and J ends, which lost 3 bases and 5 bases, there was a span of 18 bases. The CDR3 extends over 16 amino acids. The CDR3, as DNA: TGCGCCAGCAGCTGGGGGTGGAGTAGCGGAAACAATGAGCAGTTCTTC. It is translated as CASSWGWSSGNNEQFF.

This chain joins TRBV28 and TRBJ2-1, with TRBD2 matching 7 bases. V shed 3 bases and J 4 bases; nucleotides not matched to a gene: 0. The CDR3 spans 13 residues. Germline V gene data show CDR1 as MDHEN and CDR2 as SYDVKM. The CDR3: CASSLGGYNEQFF. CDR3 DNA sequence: TGTGCCAGCAGTTTGGGGGGGTACAATGAGCAGTTCTTC.

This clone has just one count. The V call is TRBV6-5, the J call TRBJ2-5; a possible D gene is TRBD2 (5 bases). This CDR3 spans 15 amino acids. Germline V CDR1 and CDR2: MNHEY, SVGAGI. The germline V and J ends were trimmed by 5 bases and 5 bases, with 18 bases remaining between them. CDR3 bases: TGTGCCAGCAGTCTGGACGAGGGTTCGGACGAGACCCAGTACTTC. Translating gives CASSLDEGSDETQYF.

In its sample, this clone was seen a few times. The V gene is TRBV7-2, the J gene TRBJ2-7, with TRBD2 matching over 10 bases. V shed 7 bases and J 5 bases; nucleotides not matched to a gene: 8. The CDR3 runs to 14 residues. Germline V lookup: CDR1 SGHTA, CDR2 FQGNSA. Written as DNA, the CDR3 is TGTGCCAGCAAGGCTAGCGGGAGAAGCAACGAGCAGTACTTC. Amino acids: CASKASGRSNEQYF. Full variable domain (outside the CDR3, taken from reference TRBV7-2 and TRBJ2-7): GAGVSQSPSNKVTEKGKDVELRCDPISGHTALYWYRQSLGQGLEFLIYFQGNSAPDKSGLPSDRFSAERTGGSVSTLTIQRTQQEDSAVYLCASKASGRSNEQYFGPGTRLTVT.

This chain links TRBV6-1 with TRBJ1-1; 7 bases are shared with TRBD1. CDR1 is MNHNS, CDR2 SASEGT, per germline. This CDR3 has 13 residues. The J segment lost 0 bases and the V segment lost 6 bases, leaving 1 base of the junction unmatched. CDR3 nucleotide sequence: TGTGCCAGCAGCAGGGGGATGAACACTGAAGCTTTCTTT. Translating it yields CASSRGMNTEAFF.

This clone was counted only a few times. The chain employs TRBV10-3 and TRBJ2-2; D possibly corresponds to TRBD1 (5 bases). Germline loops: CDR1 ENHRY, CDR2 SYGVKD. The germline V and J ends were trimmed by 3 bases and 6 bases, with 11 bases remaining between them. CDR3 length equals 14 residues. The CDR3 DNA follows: TGTGCCATCAGTGAACAGGAAATTGCCGGGGAGCTGTTTTTT. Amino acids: CAISEQEIAGELFF.

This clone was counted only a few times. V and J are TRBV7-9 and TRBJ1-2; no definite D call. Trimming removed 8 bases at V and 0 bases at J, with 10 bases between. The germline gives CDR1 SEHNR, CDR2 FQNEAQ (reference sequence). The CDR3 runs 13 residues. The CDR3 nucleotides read TGTGCCAGCCAGGAAGCCTCTAACTATGGCTACACCTTC. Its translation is CASQEASNYGYTF.

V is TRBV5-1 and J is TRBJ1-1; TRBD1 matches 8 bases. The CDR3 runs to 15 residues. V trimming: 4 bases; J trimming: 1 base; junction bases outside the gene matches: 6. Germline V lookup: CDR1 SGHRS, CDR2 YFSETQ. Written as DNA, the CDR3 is TGCGCCAGCAGCCCTCCCGGGACAGGGAACACTGAAGCTTTCTTT. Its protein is CASSPPGTGNTEAFF.

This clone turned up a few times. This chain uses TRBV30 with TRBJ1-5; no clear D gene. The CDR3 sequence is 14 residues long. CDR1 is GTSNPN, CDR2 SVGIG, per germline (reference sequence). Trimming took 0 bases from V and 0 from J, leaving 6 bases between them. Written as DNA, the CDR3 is TGTGCCTGGAGTGTGGCCAGTAGCAATCAGCCCCAGCATTTT. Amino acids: CAWSVASSNQPQHF. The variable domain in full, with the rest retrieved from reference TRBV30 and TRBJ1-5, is SQTIHQWPATLVQPVGSPLSLECTVEGTSNPNLYWYRQAAGRGLQLLFYSVGIGQISSEVPQNLSASRPQDRQFILSSKKLLLSDSGFYLCAWSVASSNQPQHFGDGTRLSIL.

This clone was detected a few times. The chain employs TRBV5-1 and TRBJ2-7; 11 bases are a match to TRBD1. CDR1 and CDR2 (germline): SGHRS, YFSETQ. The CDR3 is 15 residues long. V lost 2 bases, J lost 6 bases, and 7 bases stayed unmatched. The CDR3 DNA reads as TGCGCCAGCAGCTTAACAGCCGGGACAGGGGGCGAGCAGTACTTC. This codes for CASSLTAGTGGEQYF.

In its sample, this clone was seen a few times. The CDR3 region has the DNA TGTGCCAGCAGCCCCCGGACAGCCCTGTTCTCTAATGAAAAACTGTTTTTT. Protein: CASSPRTALFSNEKLFF. This chain connects TRBV11-2 to TRBJ1-4; D is perhaps TRBD1 (6 bases). Trimming shortened V by 5 bases and J by 3 bases, and 19 bases separated the two germline ends. Germline loops: CDR1 SGHAT, CDR2 FQNNGV. The CDR3 contains 17 residues.

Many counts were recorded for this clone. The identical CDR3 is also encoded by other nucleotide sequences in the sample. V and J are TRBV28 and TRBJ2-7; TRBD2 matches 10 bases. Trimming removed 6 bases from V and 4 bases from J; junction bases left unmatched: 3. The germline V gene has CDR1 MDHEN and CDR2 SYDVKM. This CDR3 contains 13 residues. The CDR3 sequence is CASRWTSGYEQYF. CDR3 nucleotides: TGTGCCAGCAGGTGGACTAGCGGTTACGAGCAGTACTTC.

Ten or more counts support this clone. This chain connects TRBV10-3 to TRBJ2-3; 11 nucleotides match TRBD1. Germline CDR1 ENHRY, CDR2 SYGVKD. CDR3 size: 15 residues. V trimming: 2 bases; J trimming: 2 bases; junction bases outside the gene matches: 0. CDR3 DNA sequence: TGTGCCATCAGTGAGGGACAGGGGGCCACAGATACGCAGTATTTT. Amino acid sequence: CAISEGQGATDTQYF.

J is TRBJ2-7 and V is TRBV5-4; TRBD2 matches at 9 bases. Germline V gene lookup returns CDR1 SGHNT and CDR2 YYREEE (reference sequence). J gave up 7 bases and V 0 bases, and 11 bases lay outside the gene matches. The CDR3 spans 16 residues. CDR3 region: CASSLGTSGRTGEQYF. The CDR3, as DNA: TGTGCCAGCAGCTTGGGTACTAGCGGGCGGACGGGGGAGCAGTACTTC. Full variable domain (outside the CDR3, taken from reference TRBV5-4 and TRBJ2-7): ETGVTQSPTHLIKTRGQQVTLRCSSQSGHNTVSWYQQALGQGPQFIFQYYREEENGRGNFPPRFSGLQFPNYSSELNVNALELDDSALYLCASSLGTSGRTGEQYFGPGTRLTVT.

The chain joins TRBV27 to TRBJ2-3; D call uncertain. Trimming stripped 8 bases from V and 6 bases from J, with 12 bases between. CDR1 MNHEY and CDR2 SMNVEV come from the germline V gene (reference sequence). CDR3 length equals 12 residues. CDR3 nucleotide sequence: TGTGCCAGCTTAGGAGTTGGTGATACGCAGTATTTT. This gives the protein CASLGVGDTQYF.

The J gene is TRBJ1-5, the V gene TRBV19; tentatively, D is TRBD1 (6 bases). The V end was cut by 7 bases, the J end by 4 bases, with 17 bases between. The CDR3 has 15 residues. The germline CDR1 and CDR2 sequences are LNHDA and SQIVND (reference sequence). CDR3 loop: CASTGGGQRNQPQHF. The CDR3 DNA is TGTGCCAGTACGGGGGGAGGACAGCGGAATCAGCCCCAGCATTTT.

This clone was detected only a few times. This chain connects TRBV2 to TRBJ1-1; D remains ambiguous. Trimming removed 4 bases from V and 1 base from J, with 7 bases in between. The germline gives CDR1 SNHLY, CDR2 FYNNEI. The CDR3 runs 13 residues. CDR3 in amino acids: CASSVEENTEAFF. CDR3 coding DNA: TGTGCCAGCAGTGTAGAGGAGAACACTGAAGCTTTCTTT.

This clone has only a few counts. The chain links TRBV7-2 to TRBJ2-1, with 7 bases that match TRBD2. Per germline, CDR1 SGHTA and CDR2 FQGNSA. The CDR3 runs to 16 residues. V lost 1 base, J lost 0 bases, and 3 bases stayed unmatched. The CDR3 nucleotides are TGTGCCAGCAGCTTAGTCACGGGGGGCTCCTACAATGAGCAGTTCTTC. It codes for CASSLVTGGSYNEQFF.

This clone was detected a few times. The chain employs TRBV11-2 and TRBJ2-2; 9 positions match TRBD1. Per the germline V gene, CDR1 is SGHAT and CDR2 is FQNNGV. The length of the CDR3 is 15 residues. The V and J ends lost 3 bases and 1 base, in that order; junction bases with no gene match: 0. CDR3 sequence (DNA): TGTGCCAGCAGCTTGGGACAGGGGAACACCGGGGAGCTGTTTTTT. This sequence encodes CASSLGQGNTGELFF.

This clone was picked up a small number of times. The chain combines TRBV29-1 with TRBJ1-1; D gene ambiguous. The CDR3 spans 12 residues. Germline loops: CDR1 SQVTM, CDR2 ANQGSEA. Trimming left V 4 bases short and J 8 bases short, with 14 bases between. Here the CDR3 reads CSVVFSYGEAFF. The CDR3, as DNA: TGCAGCGTTGTTTTTTCTTATGGCGAAGCTTTCTTT.

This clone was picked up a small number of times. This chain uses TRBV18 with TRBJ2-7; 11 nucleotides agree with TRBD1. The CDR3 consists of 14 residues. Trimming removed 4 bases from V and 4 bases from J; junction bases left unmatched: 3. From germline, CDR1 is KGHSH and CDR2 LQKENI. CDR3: CASSLGQGVYEQYF. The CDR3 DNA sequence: TGTGCCAGCTCACTGGGACAGGGGGTTTACGAGCAGTACTTC.

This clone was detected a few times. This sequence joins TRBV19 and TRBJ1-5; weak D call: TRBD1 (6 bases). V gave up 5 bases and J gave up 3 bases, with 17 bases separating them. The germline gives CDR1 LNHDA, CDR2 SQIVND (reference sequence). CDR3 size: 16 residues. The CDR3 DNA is TGTGCCAGTAGTCCAGAGGGGGGGACCTACAATCAGCCCCAGCATTTT. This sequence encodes CASSPEGGTYNQPQHF.